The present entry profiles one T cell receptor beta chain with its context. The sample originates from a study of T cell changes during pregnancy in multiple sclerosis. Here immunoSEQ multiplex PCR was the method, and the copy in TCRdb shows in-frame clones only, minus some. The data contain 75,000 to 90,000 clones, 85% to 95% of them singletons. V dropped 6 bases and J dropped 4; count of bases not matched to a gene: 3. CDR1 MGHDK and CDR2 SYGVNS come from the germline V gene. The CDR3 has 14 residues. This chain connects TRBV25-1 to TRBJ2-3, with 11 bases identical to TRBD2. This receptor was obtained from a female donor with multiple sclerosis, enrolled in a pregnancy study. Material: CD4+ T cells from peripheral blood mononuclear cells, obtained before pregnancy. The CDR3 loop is CASRTSGIPDTQYF. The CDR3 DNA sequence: TGTGCCAGCAGGACTAGCGGGATTCCAGATACGCAGTATTTT.